These T cell receptor beta chains were read from a single sample in a study of T cell repertoires in cytomegalovirus infection. Their antigens remain unidentified. TCRdb itself ran the reads through MiXCR, one entry per CDR3 protein. The sample has hundreds of thousands of distinct CDR3 sequences; about 42% are singletons. This material consisted of cultured PBMCs, taken from culture after CMV antigen stimulation. These receptors all stem from a human donor in good health (CMV status not recorded). Some clones in this sample may be carry-over from other donors' samples. CDR3s include the opening cysteine and the closing phenylalanine or tryptophan. A D gene is named only where the DNA matches it firmly. Some rows have no size entry. The others give once, few or many, or a class for an expanded clone.

CDR3nt,CDR3aa,v_gene,d_gene,abundance,j_gene
TGCAGTGCTCCAAGCGGCTACAATGAGCAGTTCTTC,CSAPSGYNEQFF,TRBV20-1,-,few,TRBJ2-1
TGTGCCAGCAGCTCGTCTTTAGCGGGATCCCCGCGGCAGTATTTT,CASSSSLAGSPRQYF,TRBV7-2,TRBD2,few,TRBJ2-3
TGTGCCAGCAGCCCCCCGGCCCTCGAGACCGGGGAGCTGTTTTTT,CASSPPALETGELFF,TRBV5-6,-,once,TRBJ2-2
TGTGCCAGTAGTGTGGACAGGGATGGTGGCTACACCTTC,CASSVDRDGGYTF,TRBV19,TRBD1,-,TRBJ1-2
TGTGCCAGCAGCCAAGGGGGGAAGCCCAACAATGAGCAGTTCTTC,CASSQGGKPNNEQFF,TRBV14,-,once,TRBJ2-1
TGTGCCAGCAGCTCCATAGTGGGGGGATACACTGAAGCTTTCTTT,CASSSIVGGYTEAFF,TRBV7-2,-,-,TRBJ1-1
TGTGCCAGCAGTTTAACCCCACGGGCAGGGGGGAACACCGGGGAGCTGTTTTTT,CASSLTPRAGGNTGELFF,TRBV27,TRBD1,-,TRBJ2-2
TGTGCCAGCAGTACCGCCGGGACTCTACAAGAGACCCAGTACTTC,CASSTAGTLQETQYF,TRBV28,-,-,TRBJ2-5
TGCGCCAGCAGCCAAGAACTGCTTGGGACTAGCGGGGGGAGGGCCCAAGAGACCCAGTACTTC,CASSQELLGTSGGRAQETQYF,TRBV4-3,TRBD2,few,TRBJ2-5
TGTGCCAGTACCGGGGACAGGGGCGATGAAAAACTGTTTTTT,CASTGDRGDEKLFF,TRBV19,TRBD1,few,TRBJ1-4
TGTGCCAGCAGCTCCCCTAGCGCAGGGGGCACTGAAAAACTGTTTTTT,CASSSPSAGGTEKLFF,TRBV7-6,TRBD1,-,TRBJ1-4
TGTGCCAGCAGACAGGGAGGTGAGCAGTTCTTC,CASRQGGEQFF,TRBV6-5,-,few,TRBJ2-1
TGTGCCAGTAGGGCCAGGCGTTTGAGTAATCAGCCCCAGCATTTT,CASRARRLSNQPQHF,TRBV19,-,-,TRBJ1-5
TGTGCCAGCAGTTCCTCGACAGTAGGAGTCAATCAGCCCCAGCATTTT,CASSSSTVGVNQPQHF,TRBV6-6,-,few,TRBJ1-5
TGTGCCAGCAGCTCCACCCCTGGAGCGGGAGCAGAGACCCAGTACTTC,CASSSTPGAGAETQYF,TRBV7-6,TRBD2,-,TRBJ2-5
TGTGCCAGCAGCCGCGGGGGAGCCACTGAAGCTTTCTTT,CASSRGGATEAFF,TRBV7-6,-,few,TRBJ1-1
TGTGCCAGCATCAAACTACGGGGTCAGGAGACCCAGTACTTC,CASIKLRGQETQYF,TRBV7-6,-,few,TRBJ2-5
TGTGCCAGCAGCCAAGGGGGAAAGAACCTTCGGGGGAGTGGAAATGAGCAGTTCTTC,CASSQGGKNLRGSGNEQFF,TRBV12-3/TRBV12-4,-,-,TRBJ2-1
TGTGCCAGCAGTGAAGCGGGGCAGGGCTCCGGCGAGCAGTACTTC,CASSEAGQGSGEQYF,TRBV6-1,-,few,TRBJ2-7
TGTGCCAGCAGCTTAGCCGGGACGGATTATAATTCACCCCTCCACTTT,CASSLAGTDYNSPLHF,TRBV7-2,-,-,TRBJ1-6
TGTGCCAGCAGCACTACAGGGGCCACTGAAGCTTTCTTT,CASSTTGATEAFF,TRBV7-8,TRBD1,few,TRBJ1-1
TGTGCCAGCAGCTTAGGCGGGGCAGTCTCCTACGAGCAGTACTTC,CASSLGGAVSYEQYF,TRBV7-8,-,few,TRBJ2-7
TGTGCCAGCAGTTTCCTCGAGACAGGGGGGGTATATGGCTACACCTTC,CASSFLETGGVYGYTF,TRBV28,TRBD1,few,TRBJ1-2
TGTGCCATCAGTGAGGGACAGTTATACGAGCAGTACTTC,CAISEGQLYEQYF,TRBV10-3,-,few,TRBJ2-7
TGCAGTGCTAGTCCGGGACTAGCGGGAGCGGCAGATACGCAGTATTTT,CSASPGLAGAADTQYF,TRBV20-1,TRBD2,-,TRBJ2-3
TGCAGCGTGGGGACAGGGAAGAGCGGGGGGTACGAGCAGTACTTC,CSVGTGKSGGYEQYF,TRBV29-1,-,-,TRBJ2-7
TGTGCCATCAGTGACCGCAATCAGCCCCAGCATTTT,CAISDRNQPQHF,TRBV10-3,-,few,TRBJ1-5
TGTGCCAGCAGTGAAGTAAGGGCTCCAGGGGATACGCAGTATTTT,CASSEVRAPGDTQYF,TRBV25-1,-,-,TRBJ2-3